Listed below are T cell receptor beta chains from one sample, sequenced in a study of cytomegalovirus exposure and HLA in healthy donors. TCRdb's copy holds only in-frame clones and misses some; the assay was immunoSEQ multiplex PCR. The data contain about 140,000 clones, roughly 74% of them singletons. Sequenced: PBMCs. The receptors shown here come from a woman younger than 30 in good health and CMV-seropositive. Each CDR3 is given with its conserved first and last residue. The D gene is left open where the match is weak. Expanded clones get a size class; other rows say once, few or many, or leave the size out.

CDR3 protein	CDR3 DNA	clone size	D gene	V gene	J gene
CASGGGGVGTNEKLFF	TGTGCCAGCGGAGGGGGGGGCGTGGGAACTAATGAAAAACTGTTTTTT	NA	NA	TRBV27	TRBJ1-4
CASSLAGEQYF	TGTGCCAGCAGCTTGGCCGGGGAGCAGTACTTC	NA	NA	TRBV7-2	TRBJ2-7
CASSLRAGPRLDRGAYGYTF	TGTGCCAGCAGCCTCCGCGCGGGTCCTCGCCTCGACAGGGGAGCTTATGGCTACACCTTC	NA	NA	TRBV12-1	TRBJ1-2
CASSLQRGGYNEQFF	TGTGCCAGCAGTCTCCAGCGGGGGGGCTACAATGAGCAGTTCTTC	NA	TRBD2	TRBV27	TRBJ2-1
CASSPLVGSIITDTQYF	TGTGCCAGCAGCCCCCTCGTTGGGAGTATAATCACAGATACGCAGTATTTT	NA	NA	TRBV5-4	TRBJ2-3
CASSLDDRGGPQETQYF	TGTGCCAGCAGCTTAGATGACAGGGGGGGACCCCAAGAGACCCAGTACTTC	few	TRBD1	TRBV7-9	TRBJ2-5
CASRVAENYGYTF	TGTGCCAGCAGAGTTGCAGAAAACTATGGCTACACCTTC	once	NA	TRBV2	TRBJ1-2
CASSIPLRTGRGQPQHF	TGTGCCAGTAGTATTCCCCTCCGGACAGGGAGGGGTCAGCCCCAGCATTTT	NA	TRBD1	TRBV19	TRBJ1-5
CATRREGYKSDTQYF	TGTGCCACCCGAAGGGAGGGGTATAAGTCAGATACGCAGTATTTT	NA	TRBD2	TRBV27	TRBJ2-3
CASSQDRASGDTDTQYF	TGCGCCAGCAGCCAAGATCGGGCTAGCGGGGACACAGATACGCAGTATTTT	NA	TRBD2	TRBV4-1	TRBJ2-3
CASGGASTDTQYF	TGTGCCAGTGGGGGGGCCAGCACAGATACGCAGTATTTT	NA	NA	TRBV19	TRBJ2-3
CASSQDMRANNSPLHF	TGTGCCAGCAGCCAAGATATGCGGGCGAATAATTCACCCCTCCACTTT	once	NA	TRBV4-2	TRBJ1-6
CASSFGQGETQYF	TGTGCCAGCAGCTTCGGACAGGGAGAGACCCAGTACTTC	NA	TRBD1	TRBV5-6	TRBJ2-5
CASSPRTSGQDYEQYF	TGTGCCAGCAGCCCCCGGACTAGCGGGCAGGATTACGAGCAGTACTTC	NA	TRBD2	TRBV4-2	TRBJ2-7
CASSPQPRIVGSQPQHF	TGTGCCAGCAGCCCTCAGCCGCGGATTGTTGGGAGTCAGCCCCAGCATTTT	NA	NA	TRBV7-8	TRBJ1-5
CASSLWTPNSNQPQHF	TGTGCCAGCAGCCTATGGACACCAAATAGCAATCAGCCCCAGCATTTT	NA	NA	TRBV5-6	TRBJ1-5
CASTLLDRGNGYTF	TGTGCCAGTACCTTACTCGACAGGGGTAATGGCTACACCTTC	NA	TRBD1	TRBV19	TRBJ1-2
CASLKDKMNTEAFF	TGTGCCAGCTTAAAGGACAAAATGAACACTGAAGCTTTCTTT	NA	NA	TRBV18	TRBJ1-1
CASSGDRGMDSGYTF	TGCGCCAGCAGCGGGGACAGGGGAATGGACTCTGGCTACACCTTC	NA	TRBD1	TRBV5-1	TRBJ1-2
CAGVWGKTGSTEAFF	TGTGCCGGGGTTTGGGGTAAGACAGGAAGTACTGAAGCTTTCTTT	NA	NA	TRBV30	TRBJ1-1
CASSRGDTQYF	TGTGCCAGCAGCCGGGGAGATACGCAGTATTTT	NA	NA	TRBV27	TRBJ2-3
CASSYFGSGNEKLFF	TGTGCCAGCAGTTACTTCGGATCAGGGAATGAAAAACTGTTTTTT	NA	NA	TRBV6-5	TRBJ1-4
CAWSPQGETQYF	TGTGCCTGGAGTCCCCAGGGAGAGACCCAGTACTTC	NA	NA	TRBV30	TRBJ2-5
CASSLRVGGYTF	TGTGCCAGCAGTTTGAGGGTGGGGGGCTACACCTTC	NA	NA	TRBV28	TRBJ1-2
CASSADRRRLGEQYF	TGCGCCAGCAGCGCGGACAGAAGGCGGCTGGGCGAGCAGTACTTC	NA	NA	TRBV5-1	TRBJ2-7
CASSLVADSSYEQYF	TGCGCCAGCAGCTTGGTCGCGGATAGCTCCTACGAGCAGTACTTC	NA	NA	TRBV5-1	TRBJ2-7
CASSLRGPYEKLFF	TGCGCCAGCAGCCTCCGAGGCCCTTATGAAAAACTGTTTTTT	once	NA	TRBV4-1	TRBJ1-4
CASSLVAGSNQPQHF	TGTGCCAGCAGCTTAGTCGCGGGTTCCAATCAGCCCCAGCATTTT	NA	NA	TRBV7-2	TRBJ1-5
CASSLKGDSEAFF	TGTGCCAGCAGCTTGAAAGGGGACAGCGAAGCTTTCTTT	NA	TRBD1	TRBV7-8	TRBJ1-1
CASSLVFSGANVLTF	TGTGCCAGCAGCTTAGTATTCTCTGGGGCCAACGTCCTGACTTTC	few	NA	TRBV7-2	TRBJ2-6
CASRPTGKPYEQYF	TGTGCCAGCAGGCCGACAGGGAAACCCTACGAGCAGTACTTC	NA	TRBD1	TRBV25-1	TRBJ2-7
CASSRGGQGPFLGEQYF	TGTGCCAGCAGCCGCGGAGGACAGGGGCCATTCCTAGGCGAGCAGTACTTC	NA	TRBD1	TRBV2	TRBJ2-7
CASSIPGQGGYGYTF	TGTGCCAGTAGTATCCCGGGACAGGGAGGCTATGGCTACACCTTC	NA	TRBD1	TRBV19	TRBJ1-2
CASSLFGQGETQYF	TGTGCCAGCAGTTTATTTGGACAAGGGGAGACCCAGTACTTC	NA	NA	TRBV27	TRBJ2-5
CASSHSASGSYEQYF	TGCGCCAGCAGCCATTCGGCTAGCGGGTCCTACGAGCAGTACTTC	NA	TRBD2	TRBV4-1	TRBJ2-7
CASSWGGGSSYNSPLHF	TGTGCCAGCAGCTGGGGAGGGGGGAGCTCCTATAATTCACCCCTCCACTTT	NA	NA	TRBV5-6	TRBJ1-6
CASWRGGAGDTQYF	TGTGCCAGCTGGCGCGGGGGGGCGGGAGATACGCAGTATTTT	NA	TRBD2	TRBV7-9	TRBJ2-3
CATSYYLRDRGPHQPQHF	TGTGCCACCAGCTATTACCTCCGGGACAGGGGGCCGCATCAGCCCCAGCATTTT	NA	TRBD1	TRBV15	TRBJ1-5
CASSQPPAGGPNQPQHF	TGTGCCAGCAGCCAGCCCCCCGCAGGGGGCCCTAATCAGCCCCAGCATTTT	NA	TRBD1	TRBV11-2	TRBJ1-5
CASSDAGGVNEQFF	TGCGCCAGCAGTGATGCGGGGGGGGTCAATGAGCAGTTCTTC	NA	TRBD2	TRBV10-1	TRBJ2-1
CASSSPQEGTNTEAFF	TGTGCCAGCAGCTCCCCTCAGGAGGGCACGAACACTGAAGCTTTCTTT	NA	NA	TRBV11-1	TRBJ1-1
CASSLGSDEQYF	TGTGCCAGCAGCTTAGGGTCGGACGAGCAGTACTTC	once	NA	TRBV7-2	TRBJ2-7
CASSTSGGYEQYF	TGTGCCAGCAGCACCTCGGGGGGCTACGAGCAGTACTTC	NA	TRBD2	TRBV13	TRBJ2-7
CASRGAFLGEQYF	TGTGCCAGTAGGGGGGCATTCTTGGGCGAGCAGTACTTC	NA	NA	TRBV19	TRBJ2-7
CASSSTVSPSGNTIYF	TGTGCCAGCAGCTCGACAGTTTCCCCCTCTGGAAACACCATATATTTT	NA	NA	TRBV7-9	TRBJ1-3
CASSSSTGPYEQYF	TGTGCCAGCAGTTCCTCGACAGGGCCCTACGAGCAGTACTTC	NA	TRBD1	TRBV27	TRBJ2-7